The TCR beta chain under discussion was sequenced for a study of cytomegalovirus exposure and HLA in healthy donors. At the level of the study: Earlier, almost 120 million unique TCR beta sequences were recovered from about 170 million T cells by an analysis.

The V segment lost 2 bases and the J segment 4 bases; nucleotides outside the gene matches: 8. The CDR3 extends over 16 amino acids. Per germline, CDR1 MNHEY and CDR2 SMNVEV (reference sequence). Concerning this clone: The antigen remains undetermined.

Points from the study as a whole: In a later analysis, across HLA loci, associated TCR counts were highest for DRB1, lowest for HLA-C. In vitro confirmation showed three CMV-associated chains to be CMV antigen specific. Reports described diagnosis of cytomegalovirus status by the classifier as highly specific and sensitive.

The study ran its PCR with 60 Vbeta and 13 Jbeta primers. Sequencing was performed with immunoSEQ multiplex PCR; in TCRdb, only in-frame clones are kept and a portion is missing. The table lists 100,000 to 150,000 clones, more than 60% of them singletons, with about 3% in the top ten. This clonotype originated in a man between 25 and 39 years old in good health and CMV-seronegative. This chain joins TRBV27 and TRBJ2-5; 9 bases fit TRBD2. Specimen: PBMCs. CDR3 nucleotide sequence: TGTGCCAGCAGTTTAGATGCATCTAGCGGGATAGAGACCCAGTACTTC. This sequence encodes CASSLDASSGIETQYF.